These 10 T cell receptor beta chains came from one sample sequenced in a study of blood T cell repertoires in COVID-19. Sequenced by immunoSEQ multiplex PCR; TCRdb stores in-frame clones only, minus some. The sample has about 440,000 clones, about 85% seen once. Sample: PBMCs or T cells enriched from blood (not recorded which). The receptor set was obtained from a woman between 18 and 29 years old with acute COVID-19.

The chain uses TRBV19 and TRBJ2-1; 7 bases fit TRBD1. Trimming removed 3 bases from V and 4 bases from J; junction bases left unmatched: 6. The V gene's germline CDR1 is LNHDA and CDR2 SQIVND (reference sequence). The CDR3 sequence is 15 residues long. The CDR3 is CASSIQQGRYNEQFF. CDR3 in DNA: TGTGCCAGTAGTATCCAACAGGGGCGATACAATGAGCAGTTCTTC.

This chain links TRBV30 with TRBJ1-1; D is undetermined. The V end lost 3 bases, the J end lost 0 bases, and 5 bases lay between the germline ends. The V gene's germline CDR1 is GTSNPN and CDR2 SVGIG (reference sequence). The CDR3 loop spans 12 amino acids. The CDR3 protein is CAWRFMNTEAFF. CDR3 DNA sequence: TGTGCCTGGAGGTTTATGAACACTGAAGCTTTCTTT.

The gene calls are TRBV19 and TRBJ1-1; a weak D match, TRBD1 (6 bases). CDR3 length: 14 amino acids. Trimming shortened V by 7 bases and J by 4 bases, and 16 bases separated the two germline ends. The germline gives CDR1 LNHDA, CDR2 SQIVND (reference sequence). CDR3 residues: CASIGGSGATEAFF. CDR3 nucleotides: TGTGCCAGTATTGGGGGATCAGGGGCCACTGAAGCTTTCTTT.

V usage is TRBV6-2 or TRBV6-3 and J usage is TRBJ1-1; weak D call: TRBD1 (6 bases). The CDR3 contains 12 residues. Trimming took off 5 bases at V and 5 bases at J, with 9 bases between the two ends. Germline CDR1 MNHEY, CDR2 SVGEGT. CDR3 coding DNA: TGTGCCAGCAGTAACAGGGTAACTGAAGCTTTCTTT. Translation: CASSNRVTEAFF.

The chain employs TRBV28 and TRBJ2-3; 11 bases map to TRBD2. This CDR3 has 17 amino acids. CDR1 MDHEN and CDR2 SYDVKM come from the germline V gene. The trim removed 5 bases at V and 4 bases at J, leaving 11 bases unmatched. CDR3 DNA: TGTGCCAGCAGTAGATTCCGACTAGCGGGAATGGCAGATACGCAGTATTTT. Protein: CASSRFRLAGMADTQYF. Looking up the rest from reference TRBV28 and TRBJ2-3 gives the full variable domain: DVKVTQSSRYLVKRTGEKVFLECVQDMDHENMFWYRQDPGLGLRLIYFSYDVKMKEKGDIPEGYSVSREKKERFSLILESASTNQTSMYLCASSRFRLAGMADTQYFGPGTRLTVL.

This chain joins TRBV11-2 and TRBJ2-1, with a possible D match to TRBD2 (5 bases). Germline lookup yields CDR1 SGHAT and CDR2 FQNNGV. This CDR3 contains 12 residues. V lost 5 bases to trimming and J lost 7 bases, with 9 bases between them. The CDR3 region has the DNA TGTGCCAGCAGCAATGAGGGTAATGAGCAGTTCTTC. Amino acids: CASSNEGNEQFF.

CDR3 sequence: CATSDKFSGRGTDTQYF. CDR3 sequence (DNA): TGTGCCACCAGTGACAAGTTTAGCGGGAGGGGCACAGATACGCAGTATTTT. This rearrangement joins TRBV24-1 to TRBJ2-3; 11 bases agree with TRBD2. In germline, CDR1 is KGHDR, CDR2 SFDVKD. The CDR3 consists of 17 residues. J gave up 1 base and V 4 bases, and 6 bases lay outside the gene matches.

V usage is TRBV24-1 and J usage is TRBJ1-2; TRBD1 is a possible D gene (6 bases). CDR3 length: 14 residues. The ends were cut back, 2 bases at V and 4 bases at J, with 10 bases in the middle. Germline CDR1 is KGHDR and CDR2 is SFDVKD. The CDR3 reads CATSDSSRGYGYTF. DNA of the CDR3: TGTGCCACCAGTGATTCATCCAGGGGCTATGGCTACACCTTC.

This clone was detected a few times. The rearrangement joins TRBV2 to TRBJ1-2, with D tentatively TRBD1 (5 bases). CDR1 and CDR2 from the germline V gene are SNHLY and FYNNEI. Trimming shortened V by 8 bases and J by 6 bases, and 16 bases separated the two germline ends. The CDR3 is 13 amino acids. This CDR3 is CASGRREVDGYTF. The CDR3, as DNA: TGTGCCAGCGGGCGCAGGGAGGTTGATGGCTACACCTTC.

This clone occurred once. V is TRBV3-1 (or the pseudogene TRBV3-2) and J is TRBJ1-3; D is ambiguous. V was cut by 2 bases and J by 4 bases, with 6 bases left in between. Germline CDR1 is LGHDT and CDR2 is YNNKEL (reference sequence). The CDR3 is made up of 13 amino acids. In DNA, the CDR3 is TGTGCCAGCAGCCAATCCGGGGGAAACACCATATATTTT. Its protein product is CASSQSGGNTIYF.